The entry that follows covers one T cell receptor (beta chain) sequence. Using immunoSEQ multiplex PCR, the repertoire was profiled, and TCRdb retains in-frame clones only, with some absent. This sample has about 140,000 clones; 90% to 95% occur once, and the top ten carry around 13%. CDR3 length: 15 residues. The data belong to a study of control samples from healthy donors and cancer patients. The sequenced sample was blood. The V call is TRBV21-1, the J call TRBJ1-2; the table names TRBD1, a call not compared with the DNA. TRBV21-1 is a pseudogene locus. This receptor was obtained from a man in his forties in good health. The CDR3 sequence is CASSTGQGENYGYTF. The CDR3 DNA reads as TGTGCCAGCAGCACCGGACAGGGAGAGAACTATGGCTACACCTTC.